This is a list of T cell receptor beta chains from one sample in a study of Graves' ophthalmopathy and Graves' hyperthyroidism. One entry per CDR3 protein, called by TCRdb with MiXCR from the multiplex PCR reads. The profile covers about 740,000 distinct CDR3 sequences, with roughly 40% appearing a single time and 40% to 55% taken by the ten largest. Sequenced sample: peripheral blood. These receptors all stem from an adult man with Graves' ophthalmopathy. Each CDR3 is given with its conserved first and last residue. D genes are given only for firm matches. A clone size is listed for some rows: how often the clone was seen (once, few, many), or a class if it is expanded.

size,D,V,J,DNA,CDR3
many,TRBD1,TRBV10-2,TRBJ1-2,TGCGCCAGCATCGACCGGGACAGGGGTCGGCAAAGCTATGGCTACACCTTC,CASIDRDRGRQSYGYTF
.,.,TRBV19,TRBJ2-2,TGTGCCAGTACCTTCTCAGGGGTCACCGGGGAGCTGTTTTTT,CASTFSGVTGELFF
.,.,TRBV13,TRBJ2-7,TGTGCCAGCAGCTTAGGGGAGGTATACGAGCAGTACTTC,CASSLGEVYEQYF
many,.,TRBV2,TRBJ1-5,TGTGCCAGCAGTGAAGCTATGCAGCAGCCCCAGCATTTT,CASSEAMQQPQHF
many,TRBD2,TRBV15,TRBJ2-7,TGTGCCACCAGCGCTTCGCGGGGGGCGAGGGAGCAGTACTTC,CATSASRGAREQYF
many,.,TRBV29-1,TRBJ1-2,TGCAGCGTCCCTGGACAAATCTATGGCTACACCTTC,CSVPGQIYGYTF
many,TRBD1,TRBV19,TRBJ1-5,TGTGCCAGTATGGGGACAGCGAACAATCAGCCCCAGCATTTT,CASMGTANNQPQHF
.,.,TRBV7-9,TRBJ2-2,TGTGCCAGCAGCTTAGCGTCCCCGTCGGGCACCGGGGAGCTGTTTTTT,CASSLASPSGTGELFF
many,TRBD2,TRBV29-1,TRBJ2-5,TGCAGCGTTGTGGTTTGGAGTAGCGGGGGAACCCAAGAGACCCAGTACTTC,CSVVVWSSGGTQETQYF
.,.,TRBV6-5,TRBJ2-7,TGTGCCAGCAGTTCCCTCTCCACGGACAGCTCCTACGAGCAGTACTTC,CASSSLSTDSSYEQYF
.,.,TRBV25-1,TRBJ2-6,TGTGCCAGCAGCCAAGGGTTTGTTATTTCTGCTGGGGCCAACGTCCTGACTTTC,CASSQGFVISAGANVLTF
.,.,TRBV12-3/TRBV12-4,TRBJ1-1,TGTGCCAGCAGTTTATACAGCATGAACACTGAAGCTTTCTTT,CASSLYSMNTEAFF
many,.,TRBV25-1,TRBJ1-2,TGTGCCAGCAGTGACAGTCCCTATGGCTACACCTTC,CASSDSPYGYTF
.,.,TRBV28,TRBJ2-7,TGTGCCAGCAGTTTGAGCTCTACCTACGAGCAGTACTTC,CASSLSSTYEQYF
.,TRBD2,TRBV9,TRBJ2-7,TGTGCCAGCAGCGTAGTAGCTAGCGGGCCCCGATCATTTGGAGAGCAGTACTTC,CASSVVASGPRSFGEQYF
.,TRBD1,TRBV3-1,TRBJ1-1,TGTGCCAGCAGCCTAACCTTGGGGGACAGGATTGAAGCTTTCTTT,CASSLTLGDRIEAFF
.,.,TRBV15,TRBJ1-4,TGTGCCACCGGGGGGGGTGAAAAACTGTTTTTT,CATGGGEKLFF
many,.,TRBV9,TRBJ2-7,TGTGCCAGCAGCGTCTGGGGCTTGGGAGAGGAGCAGTACTTC,CASSVWGLGEEQYF
many,.,TRBV9,TRBJ1-6,TGTGCCAGCAGCGTAGAGCCTTTGGGAAATTCACCCCTCCACTTT,CASSVEPLGNSPLHF
.,.,TRBV29-1,TRBJ2-7,TGCAGAGATCAGGGGCTTGGGTACGAGCAGTACTTC,CRDQGLGYEQYF
.,.,TRBV7-9,TRBJ2-6,TGTGCCAGCAGCTCCATCGGGGTCAACGTCCTGACTTTC,CASSSIGVNVLTF
.,.,TRBV7-6,TRBJ1-1,TGTGCCAGCAGCTTTCAACGAGATTGGGCTGAAGCTTTCTTT,CASSFQRDWAEAFF
.,TRBD1,TRBV20-1,TRBJ1-2,TGCAGTGCTAGGGAGTCCGGGACAGACAATGGCTACACCTTC,CSARESGTDNGYTF
.,TRBD2,TRBV11-2,TRBJ2-7,TGTGCCAGCAGCCCACTAGCGGGAGTAGTCGACGAGCAGTGCTTC,CASSPLAGVVDEQCF
.,.,TRBV7-3,TRBJ2-3,TGTGCCAGCAGCCAAGTAACTAGCCGACTCACAGATACGCAGTATTTT,CASSQVTSRLTDTQYF
.,TRBD1,TRBV25-1,TRBJ2-5,TGTGCCAGCAGCTTGAGACAGGGAAGTTTCGTGAGAGAGACCCAGTACTTC,CASSLRQGSFVRETQYF
many,.,TRBV29-1,TRBJ1-5,TGCAGCGTTGGGGGGGGCAGTTCGAGCAATCAGCCCCAGCATTTT,CSVGGGSSSNQPQHF
many,.,TRBV7-2,TRBJ1-1,TGTGCCAGCACCTATATGGGGCCCACTGAAGCTTTCTTT,CASTYMGPTEAFF
.,.,TRBV11-1,TRBJ1-2,TGTGCCAGCTCACCAGAGGGGCATGTCTATGGCTACACCTTC,CASSPEGHVYGYTF
.,.,TRBV2,TRBJ1-2,TGTGCCAGCAGCCAACGGAAAGATGGCTACACCTTC,CASSQRKDGYTF
.,TRBD1,TRBV7-2,TRBJ1-6,TGTGCCAGCAGCTGGGGGACAGGGATTTCACCCCTCCACTTT,CASSWGTGISPLHF
.,.,TRBV7-2,TRBJ2-1,TGTGCCAGCAGCATCACCCGACAGAGGAGTGACAATGAGCAGTTCTTC,CASSITRQRSDNEQFF
few,.,TRBV7-9,TRBJ1-2,TGTGCCAGCAGCTTAGTGGAAGGGGCTCTTGGCTACACCTTC,CASSLVEGALGYTF
.,TRBD2,TRBV12-3/TRBV12-4,TRBJ2-5,TGTGCCAGCCGACAGAGTGGGGGGAGGGCTACGGAGACCCAGTACTTC,CASRQSGGRATETQYF
.,TRBD1,TRBV20-1,TRBJ2-5,TGCAGTGCAAGAGGACAGGGGTTTGAAGAGACCCAGTACTTC,CSARGQGFEETQYF
.,.,TRBV2,TRBJ1-6,TGTGCCAGCAGTCAATACAGGGCGTCTTTCCACTTT,CASSQYRASFHF
few,.,TRBV19,TRBJ1-5,TGTGCCAGTAGTAACACCGGACAGTTGCATCAGCCCCAGCATTTT,CASSNTGQLHQPQHF
many,.,TRBV11-2,TRBJ1-4,TGTGCCAGCAGCTACCTGGTGGGGGATGAAAAACTGTTTTTT,CASSYLVGDEKLFF
few,.,TRBV10-3,TRBJ2-2,TGTGCCAGCAGGACGACGGCGAACACCGGGGAGCTGTTTTTT,CASRTTANTGELFF
.,.,TRBV6-6,TRBJ1-1,TGTGCCAGCAGTTACGGGGGGACGGTTAACACTGAAGCTTTCTTT,CASSYGGTVNTEAFF
.,.,TRBV7-9,TRBJ2-5,TGTGCCAGCAGCTTACGTCGGAGCCTCCAAGAGACCCAGTACTTC,CASSLRRSLQETQYF
many,TRBD1,TRBV10-3,TRBJ2-7,TGTGCCATCAGTGACCTTAACCGGGACAGGGCCTACGAGCAGTACTTC,CAISDLNRDRAYEQYF
many,.,TRBV10-2,TRBJ1-1,TGCGCCAGCAGGGGTTATGGAGGGTTTGCTGAAGCTTTCTTT,CASRGYGGFAEAFF
many,.,TRBV29-1,TRBJ2-7,TGCAGCGTCGAGGACCCAGGGGCAGGGGCCTACGAGCAGTACTTC,CSVEDPGAGAYEQYF
.,TRBD2,TRBV7-9,TRBJ2-7,TGTGCCAGCAGCTTGATAGCGGGAGGGCGTCCCTACGAGCAGTACTTC,CASSLIAGGRPYEQYF
few,.,TRBV29-1,TRBJ2-5,TGCAGCGGGGGTCGGGAGACCCAGTACTTC,CSGGRETQYF
few,TRBD1,TRBV3-1,TRBJ2-5,TGTGCCAGCAGCCCTTACGGACAGGGTGAGGAGACCCAGTACTTC,CASSPYGQGEETQYF
.,TRBD1,TRBV24-1,TRBJ1-5,TGTGCCACCAGTGACCCAGGGACAGGGTATTCGCAGCCCCAGCATTTT,CATSDPGTGYSQPQHF
few,.,TRBV4-2,TRBJ1-6,TGTGCCAGCAGCCAGGACGGGGAGCATTCACCCCTCCACTTT,CASSQDGEHSPLHF
many,.,TRBV10-3,TRBJ2-2,TGTGCCATCAGTGAGCAAGGGGCCACCGGGGAGCTGTTTTTT,CAISEQGATGELFF
many,TRBD1,TRBV29-1,TRBJ1-1,TGCAGCGTCCAGCCAACAGGGGTTACGAACACTGAAGCTTTCTTT,CSVQPTGVTNTEAFF
.,.,TRBV11-1,TRBJ1-2,TGTGCCAGCAGCGGTTCCGAATATGGCTACACCTTC,CASSGSEYGYTF
.,TRBD1,TRBV7-2,TRBJ2-7,TGTGCCAGCAGCGCCGCCGGGACAGGGGACTACGAGCAGTACTTC,CASSAAGTGDYEQYF
few,TRBD1,TRBV4-2,TRBJ2-7,TGTGCCAGCAGCCAAGTAGGGGACAGTTACTACGAGCAGTACTTC,CASSQVGDSYYEQYF
.,TRBD1,TRBV7-9,TRBJ1-1,TGTGCCAGCAGCTTGGGGGCAGGACAGGGCAGCGCTGAAGCTTTCTTT,CASSLGAGQGSAEAFF
many,.,TRBV29-1,TRBJ1-1,TGCAGCGTTGAAGCCCCTTCTTTTTGGCAGTCCAGGACTGAAGCTTTCTTT,CSVEAPSFWQSRTEAFF
few,TRBD1,TRBV24-1,TRBJ2-1,TGTGCCACCAGTGCAACGCTGGACAGGATGGGTGAGCAGTTCTTC,CATSATLDRMGEQFF
.,TRBD2,TRBV20-1,TRBJ2-3,TGCAGTGCTAGCTCACTAGCGATAAGCACAGATACGCAGTATTTT,CSASSLAISTDTQYF
few,TRBD1,TRBV24-1,TRBJ1-5,TGTGCCACCAGTGACCCCAGGGGGACAGCACAAGAGACCCAGCATTTT,CATSDPRGTAQETQHF